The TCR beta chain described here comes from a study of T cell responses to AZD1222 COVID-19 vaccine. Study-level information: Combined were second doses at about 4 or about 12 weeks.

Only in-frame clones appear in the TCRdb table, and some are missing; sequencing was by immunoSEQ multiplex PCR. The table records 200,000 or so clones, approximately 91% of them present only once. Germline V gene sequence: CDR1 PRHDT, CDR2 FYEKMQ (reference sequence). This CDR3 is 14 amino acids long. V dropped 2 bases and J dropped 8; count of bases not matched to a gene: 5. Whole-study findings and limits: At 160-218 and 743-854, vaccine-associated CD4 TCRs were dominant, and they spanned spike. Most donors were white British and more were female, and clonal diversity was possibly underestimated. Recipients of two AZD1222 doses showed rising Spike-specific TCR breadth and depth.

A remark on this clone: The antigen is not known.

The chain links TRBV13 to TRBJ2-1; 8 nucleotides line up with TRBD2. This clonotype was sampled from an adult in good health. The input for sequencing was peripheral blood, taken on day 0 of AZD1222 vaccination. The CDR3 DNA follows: TGTGCCAGCAGCTTACGCGGGAGGAGGGATGAGCAGTTCTTC. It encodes CASSLRGRRDEQFF. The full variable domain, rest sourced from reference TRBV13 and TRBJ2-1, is AAGVIQSPRHLIKEKRETATLKCYPIPRHDTVYWYQQGPGQDPQFLISFYEKMQSDKGSIPDRFSAQQFSDYHSELNMSSLELGDSALYFCASSLRGRRDEQFFGPGTRLTVL.